What follows are 13 T cell receptor beta chains derived from one specimen sequenced in a study of blood T cells in healthy people across ages. The second PCR ran about 6 to 12 cycles with a sample-barcoded 5' primer and J-beta primers. TCRdb reprocessed the 5' RACE reads via MiXCR and lists one record per CDR3 protein. In the table there are about 700,000 distinct CDR3 sequences, 32% of which are singletons. The source material was blood. The receptor source for this set is a woman over 75 in good health.

Ten or more counts support this clonotype. The chain employs TRBV5-1 and TRBJ2-7, with TRBD1 identical over 12 bases. The CDR3 consists of 15 residues. Germline values: CDR1 SGHRS, CDR2 YFSETQ. With V trimmed by 0 bases and J by 5 bases, 3 bases remained unmatched. The chain's CDR3 is CASSLVRDRGHEQYF. Here the CDR3 DNA reads TGCGCCAGCAGCTTGGTCCGGGACAGGGGGCACGAGCAGTACTTC.

This clonotype has ten or more counts. The chain uses TRBV29-1 and TRBJ1-4, with 9 bases that match TRBD1. This CDR3 is 15 amino acids long. The germline V gene has CDR1 SQVTM and CDR2 ANQGSEA. The V segment lost 6 bases and the J segment 8 bases; nucleotides outside the gene matches: 13. CDR3 region: CSVPEETGGNEKLFF. In DNA form, the CDR3 reads TGCAGCGTGCCAGAAGAGACAGGGGGAAACGAAAAACTGTTTTTT.

The chain joins TRBV20-1 to TRBJ1-2, with D unclear. The germline CDR1 and CDR2 sequences are DFQATT and SNEGSKA (reference sequence). V was clipped by 3 bases and J by 3 bases, with 8 bases between them. The CDR3 totals 12 residues. This CDR3 reads CSASRVDYGYTF. CDR3 sequence (DNA): TGCAGTGCTAGCCGGGTGGACTATGGCTACACCTTC.

The table lists this clonotype with many counts. The chain carries TRBV7-8 and TRBJ1-2, with 10 bases matching TRBD1. V lost 5 bases to trimming and J lost 0 bases; unmatched junction nucleotides: 12. CDR1 and CDR2 from the germline V gene are SGHVS and FQNEAQ. The CDR3 is 18 residues long. Here the CDR3 DNA reads TGTGCCAGCAGCCCCCGACCTCCGGGACAGGGGTCTAACTATGGCTACACCTTC. It encodes CASSPRPPGQGSNYGYTF.

This clonotype was picked up a small number of times. The chain couples TRBV14 to TRBJ2-3, with 7 bases identical to TRBD2. Germline V gene sequence: CDR1 SGHDN, CDR2 FVKESK. The CDR3 extends over 16 amino acids. V lost 1 base and J lost 0; bases outside the gene matches: 4. The CDR3 region has the DNA TGTGCCAGCAGCCAAGGGAGCGGGGTCAGCACAGATACGCAGTATTTT. Its translation is CASSQGSGVSTDTQYF.

This clonotype was found many times. The chain combines TRBV3-1 with TRBJ2-5, with 7 bases that match TRBD1. This CDR3 comprises 14 residues. Germline CDR1 LGHDT, CDR2 YNNKEL (reference sequence). J lost 3 bases, V lost 3 bases, and 4 bases had no gene match. DNA for the CDR3: TGTGCCAGCAGCCACTACGGACAGGAAGAGACCCAGTACTTC. Protein sequence: CASSHYGQEETQYF.

As for this clonotype: Compared with germline, one end of the junction differs, possibly owing to a read error. The CDR3 region is CASSSTVVNTDAFF. Written as DNA, the CDR3 is TGTGCCAGCAGTTCGACGGTCGTGAACACTGACGCTTTCTTT. This rearrangement joins TRBV6-6 to TRBJ1-1; D not certain. The CDR3 covers 14 residues. Germline assignment: CDR1 MNHNY and CDR2 SVGAGI (reference sequence).

This clonotype was observed once. The chain has TRBV6-1 and TRBJ2-1, with TRBD2 matching 10 bases. Judging by the DNA end, TRBJ2-7 fits better; the J call may be wrong. This CDR3 has 15 amino acids. Germline V gene lookup returns CDR1 MNHNS and CDR2 SASEGT. CDR3 sequence reads: CASSVSGGSYNEQYF. DNA for the CDR3: TGTGCCAGCAGTGTTAGCGGGGGGTCCTACAATGAGCAGTACTTC.

The V gene is TRBV20-1, the J gene TRBJ1-1; D is ambiguous. With 3 bases removed from V and 3 bases from J, the gap between germline ends came to 8 bases. CDR3 length: 12 residues. Germline CDR1 and CDR2: DFQATT and SNEGSKA (reference sequence). CDR3 nucleotides: TGCAGTGCTAGTATCGAATACACTGAAGCTTTCTTT. Translated: CSASIEYTEAFF.

The chain combines TRBV2 with TRBJ1-4; 7 bases fit TRBD1. V trimming: 7 bases; J trimming: 7 bases; junction bases outside the gene matches: 6. This CDR3 comprises 13 residues. Germline lookup yields CDR1 SNHLY and CDR2 FYNNEI. The CDR3, as DNA: TGTGCCAGCAACGGCAGGGGGGTTGAAAAACTGTTTTTT. It codes for CASNGRGVEKLFF. The full variable domain, its missing parts supplied by reference TRBV2 and TRBJ1-4, is EPEVTQTPSHQVTQMGQEVILRCVPISNHLYFYWYRQILGQKVEFLVSFYNNEISEKSEIFDDQFSVERPDGSNFTLKIRSTKLEDSAMYFCASNGRGVEKLFFGSGTQLSVL.

This clonotype was detected many times. The CDR3 protein is CASSLTGVAGGFNNEQFF. In nucleotides, the CDR3 is TGTGCCAGCAGCTTAACCGGGGTTGCGGGGGGGTTTAACAATGAGCAGTTCTTC. The chain links TRBV7-3 to TRBJ2-1; 9 nucleotides line up with TRBD2. The CDR3 is 18 residues long. V lost 0 bases to trimming and J lost 5 bases; unmatched junction nucleotides: 11. CDR1 is SGHTA, CDR2 FQGTGA, per germline.

This clonotype has more than one count but fewer than ten. Mismatch with germline at one junction end may stem from a read error. The chain uses TRBV7-8 and TRBJ2-3; TRBD2 agrees at 9 bases. The V gene's germline CDR1 is SGHVS and CDR2 FQNEAQ. The CDR3 length is 16 residues. The DNA of the CDR3 is TGTACCAGCAGCCCACTCAGCGGGGGGATCGCAGATACGCAGTATTTT. Translation gives CTSSPLSGGIADTQYF.

This clonotype has a handful of counts. This chain connects TRBV3-1 to TRBJ1-6, with D hard to call. CDR1 LGHDT and CDR2 YNNKEL come from the germline V gene (reference sequence). The CDR3 is made up of 12 amino acids. The V end lost 2 bases, the J end lost 8 bases, and 4 bases lay between the germline ends. The CDR3 protein is CASSQTHSPLHF. CDR3 sequence (DNA): TGTGCCAGCAGCCAAACGCATTCACCCCTCCACTTT.